The sequence of this T cell receptor beta chain was determined in a study of CD8+ T cells in alopecia areata. Turning to the study itself: Those treated were given oral tofacitinib at 5 to 10 mg twice daily. Points from the study as a whole: Normal-skin resident alphabeta T cells also appear among scalp sample sequences.

Following RNA extraction, reverse transcription yielded cDNA that acted as the sequencing template. Only in-frame clones appear in the TCRdb table, and some are missing; sequencing was by immunoSEQ multiplex PCR. This sample has under 250,000 clones, with 50% to 65% found just once. Trimming cost V 7 bases and J 3 bases, with 16 bases left between them. This CDR3 has 14 amino acids. The germline gives CDR1 SEHNR, CDR2 FQNEAQ (reference sequence). This clone has only a few counts. Its target is not known. The clonotype was recovered from a human donor with alopecia areata. This specimen was CD4+ T cells sorted from blood, taken at week 0. V and J are TRBV7-9 and TRBJ2-7; D not resolved. The CDR3 here is CASNSPPANYEQYF. In DNA, the CDR3 is TGTGCCAGCAACTCCCCCCCGGCGAACTACGAGCAGTACTTC.